The rows below give T cell receptor beta chains drawn from one sample of a study of cytomegalovirus exposure and HLA in healthy donors. Data came from immunoSEQ multiplex PCR; TCRdb stores just in-frame clones and leaves some out. The sample shows about 220,000 clones, about 81% of them seen only once. The source material was PBMCs. Source of these receptors: a man aged 35 to 55 in good health and CMV-seropositive. Both conserved end residues are part of each CDR3. Fields, in order: clone size, J gene, V gene, CDR3 length, D gene, CDR3 DNA, CDR3 protein. D genes are given only for firm matches. Expanded clones are given a class, and other clones once, few, many or no size at all.

.	TRBJ2-5	TRBV11-2	13	TRBD2	TGTGCCAGCGCCCCAAGCGGGATTAGGACCCAGTACTTC	CASAPSGIRTQYF
.	TRBJ1-2	TRBV7-6	14	TRBD1	TGTGCCAGCAGTCCTGGACAGGGGCTCTATGGCTACACCTTC	CASSPGQGLYGYTF
.	TRBJ2-1	TRBV6-1	17	TRBD1	TGTGCCAGCAGTGCCCAATACAGGGGTTTGACTAACAATGAGCAGTTCTTC	CASSAQYRGLTNNEQFF
.	TRBJ1-1	TRBV6-1	15	TRBD1	TGTGCCAGCAGTGAACGCAGGGGGCTTAACACTGAAGCTTTCTTT	CASSERRGLNTEAFF
few	TRBJ2-2	TRBV5-1	18	.	TGCGCCAGCAGCCAGGGTCGCAAGACAGGAGGAAGGACCGGGGAGCTGTTTTTT	CASSQGRKTGGRTGELFF
once	TRBJ2-2	TRBV6-1	14	.	TGTGCCAGCACCGAGGGGACTTCCACCGGGGAGCTGTTTTTT	CASTEGTSTGELFF
.	TRBJ1-5	TRBV27	15	.	TGTGCCAGCAGTTTACTCTACGCTACCAATCAGCCCCAGCATTTT	CASSLLYATNQPQHF
.	TRBJ2-2	TRBV30	15	TRBD1	TGTGCCTGGAGTGTATTATCGACAGGGGCCGGGGAGCTGTTTTTT	CAWSVLSTGAGELFF
once	TRBJ2-7	TRBV5-1	13	TRBD1	TGCGCCAGCAGCTGGGACAGGGCCTACGAGCAGTACTTC	CASSWDRAYEQYF
.	TRBJ1-1	TRBV27	17	.	TGTGCCAGCAGTTTAGTGGCGGGGGCCCAATTGAACACTGAAGCTTTCTTT	CASSLVAGAQLNTEAFF
.	TRBJ2-7	TRBV6-5	13	TRBD1	TGTGCCAGCCGGACAGGGAGCTCCTACGAGCAGTACTTC	CASRTGSSYEQYF
.	TRBJ2-5	TRBV7-8	16	TRBD2	TGTGCCAGCAGCTTAAGCGAGGCGGGAGGTCAAGAGACCCAGTACTTC	CASSLSEAGGQETQYF
.	TRBJ1-1	TRBV19	14	.	TGTGCCAGTAGTCAAGCCCTCCACAGAGCTGAAGCTTTCTTT	CASSQALHRAEAFF
.	TRBJ1-5	TRBV27	15	.	TGTGCCAGCAGTTTACGCGGAAATAGCAATCAGCCCCAGCATTTT	CASSLRGNSNQPQHF
.	TRBJ1-2	TRBV27	14	.	TGTGCCAGCAGTTTTGACAGTTCGTTCTATGGCTACACCTTC	CASSFDSSFYGYTF
few	TRBJ2-1	TRBV10-1	16	TRBD1	TGCGCCAGCAGTGATCCGACAGGGGGCGCCTACAATGAGCAGTTCTTC	CASSDPTGGAYNEQFF
.	TRBJ2-1	TRBV5-1	15	TRBD2	TGCGCCAGCAGCTTGGGGGGACTAGCGCTCAATGAGCAGTTCTTC	CASSLGGLALNEQFF
.	TRBJ2-7	TRBV7-2	15	TRBD2	TGTGCCAGCAGCAGGGGACTAGCGGGAACCTACGAGCAGTACTTC	CASSRGLAGTYEQYF
.	TRBJ2-3	TRBV18	16	TRBD2	TGTGCCAGCTCACCAGGGCTAGCGGGAGTTAGAGATACGCAGTATTTT	CASSPGLAGVRDTQYF
.	TRBJ1-1	TRBV19	17	.	TGTGCCAGTAGTATGGGCAGGGGAAAAGTTGGGAGCTCTGAAGCTTTCTTT	CASSMGRGKVGSSEAFF
.	TRBJ2-7	TRBV15	13	.	TGTGCCACCAGCAAACCGGGAGCCTACGAGCAGTACTTC	CATSKPGAYEQYF
.	TRBJ1-4	TRBV7-8	14	TRBD1	TGTGCCAGCAGCCAAGACAGGGGGCGAGAAAAACTGTTTTTT	CASSQDRGREKLFF
.	TRBJ2-5	TRBV5-6	18	TRBD1	TGTGCCAGCAGCTCACTGGGACAGGGGAGATCTATTGTGGAGACCCAGTACTTC	CASSSLGQGRSIVETQYF
once	TRBJ1-2	TRBV5-6	14	TRBD1	TGTGCCAGCAGCCCCCAGGGGGGAGGCTATGGCTACACCTTC	CASSPQGGGYGYTF
.	TRBJ2-5	TRBV6-5	14	.	TGTGCCAGCAGTTACTCGAGGCAGCAAGAGACCCAGTACTTC	CASSYSRQQETQYF
.	TRBJ2-1	TRBV6-4	17	TRBD2	TGTGCCAGCAGTGTCGGACTAGCGGGAGGAGGATACAATGAGCAGTTCTTC	CASSVGLAGGGYNEQFF
.	TRBJ1-5	TRBV10-3	13	.	TGTGCCATCAGGGACATAAGCAATCAGCCCCAGCATTTT	CAIRDISNQPQHF
.	TRBJ1-2	TRBV28	14	.	TGTGCCAGCAGTTTGGGAGGGCCCAACTATGGCTACACCTTC	CASSLGGPNYGYTF
.	TRBJ2-1	TRBV5-4	15	.	TGTGCCAGCAGCAGTAGACAGGTCCAAACTAATGAGCAGTTCTTC	CASSSRQVQTNEQFF
.	TRBJ1-1	TRBV10-1	13	.	TGCGCCAGCAAAGAAGGAGTAAGGACTGAAGCTTTCTTT	CASKEGVRTEAFF
.	TRBJ1-5	TRBV7-8	16	TRBD1	TGTGCCGGCAGCCCCGGGACAGGGAATAGCAATCAGCCCCAGCATTTT	CAGSPGTGNSNQPQHF